This entry is about one TCR beta chain. These data belong to a study of blood T cell repertoires in COVID-19. CDR1 is MNHEY and CDR2 is SVGEGT in the germline V gene. The CDR3 runs 14 residues. V was cut by 5 bases and J by 2 bases, with 13 bases left in between. The assay was immunoSEQ multiplex PCR, and TCRdb's table has in-frame clones only and misses some. The sample yields 350,000 to 450,000 clones, around 90% seen once. The J gene is TRBJ2-7, the V gene TRBV6-2 or TRBV6-3; tentative D call: TRBD1 (6 bases). What was sequenced was peripheral blood. This sequence was found in a middle-aged man with acute or convalescent COVID-19. This CDR3 is CASSNPDRAYEQYF. As DNA, the CDR3 is TGTGCCAGCAGTAATCCGGACAGAGCCTACGAGCAGTACTTC.